The present TCR beta chain was sequenced within a study of blood T cell repertoires in COVID-19 (dated by TCRdb to 2018 to 2021). Some background on the complete study: Samples covering the acute and convalescent phases of COVID-19 were provided by collaborators in the United States, Italy and Spain. Where available, HLA class I and class II types were obtained from metadata supplied by the sample provider rather than from assay-based typing. Samples were obtained from the ongoing ImmuneRACE study (first 160 participants) and from 1,254 subjects provided by 6 global collaborators. Deeply sampled blood TCRbeta repertoires from subjects exposed to, actively infected with, or recovered from COVID-19 were included in the dataset. A freely available public database, intended as a resource for researchers studying the immune response to SARS-CoV-2, is where the repertoires were released. The material from the prospective study consisted of cDNA or gDNA derived from T cells, B-cell-depleted T cells, or PBMCs. Sample metadata almost always included a de-identified subject ID, COVID-19 status, age in years and sex.

Concerning this clone itself: Its antigen remains undetermined. Per-base qualities were not stored, and no clone one base away is much larger.

Enrolling through a virtual design, the prospective study's participants ranged in age from roughly 18 to 95 years and lived across about two dozen United States geographic areas. Cohort assignment in the prospective study relied on participant-reported clinical history from a screening survey and a study questionnaire. In the prospective study, whole blood, serum and a nasopharyngeal or oropharyngeal swab were collected from each participant by mobile phlebotomists. Additional blood draws and questionnaires over an approximately 2-month period could optionally be provided by prospective study participants. Before DNA extraction, prospective study blood samples were shipped either frozen or at room temperature. Beyond this particular receptor, the publication reports: How much clinical and demographic metadata was included differed by source and by participant, and the metadata was provided uncurated.

The immunoSEQ Assay, a bias-controlled multiplex PCR, was used to amplify TCRbeta CDR3 regions from genomic DNA. Turning to the authors' computational methods: The number of nucleated cells in each sample was estimated from the amplification of reference gene primers within the assay. Sequence reads were collapsed and filtered to measure the absolute abundance of every unique TCRbeta CDR3 rearrangement. For each sample, productive Simpson clonality was calculated by taking the square root of Simpson's diversity index across productive rearrangements. TCRdb provides this immuneACCESS table in a form limited to in-frame rearrangements. Some clones are lacking; in checked studies, under half of them reflect an unresolved V gene, and why the rest are absent is not known. The V and J calls and clone size come from that table; D and trimming were worked out from the DNA. This sample comprises approximately 210,000 clones, around 80% of them detected only once. 3.5% to 4.5% of the sample is in the top ten clones.

The TCR was taken from a young man with acute COVID-19. The sample was PBMCs or T cells enriched from blood (not recorded which).

The DNA sequence is given as TGTGCCAGCAGCCTATGGGGGCCGTTCAGCTCCTATAATTCACCCCTCCACTTT. Its translation is CASSLWGPFSSYNSPLHF. The receptor chain draws on TRBV6-2 or TRBV6-3 and TRBJ1-6, with TRBD1 perhaps the D gene, on 6 matching bases. Trimming takes 6 bases from V and 0 bases from J, and the germline ends sit 18 bases apart. The CDR3 starts with the cysteine, ends with the phenylalanine, and has 18 residues. Only the CDR3 DNA stays, 54 bases, in frame from base 1. CDR1 and CDR2, looked up from the germline V gene, are MNHEY and SVGEGT.